Sequencing of this TCR beta chain was carried out in a study of human T cells and chemical hapten exposure. Study-level points and caveats: Counts of TCRs expanded at PT1 correlated positively with patch test score.

TCRdb recomputed calls from the RACE reads with MiXCR, one row per CDR3 protein. The data contain over 100,000 distinct CDR3 sequences, 9% to 9.5% of them singletons. Time point here: patch test 2, 6 weeks after DPC sensitization. The sample's treatment: therapeutic diphenylcyclopropenone sensitization with weekly scalp DPC. This clonotype was recorded many times. Its specificity is not known. The V gene's germline CDR1 is DFQATT and CDR2 SNEGSKA (reference sequence). J gave up 10 bases and V 5 bases, and 11 bases lay outside the gene matches. The CDR3 is 14 amino acids. The TCR originated in a woman between 35 and 50 years old with alopecia areata. Some clones in this sample may be carry-over from other donors' samples. The sample was whole blood, taken in connection with sensitization to the hapten diphenylcyclopropenone (DPC). The rearrangement uses TRBV20-1 and TRBJ2-1, with 10 bases lining up with TRBD1. DNA for the CDR3: TGCAGTGCTGAAGCCGGGACAGGGGATTGGGAGCAGTTCTTC. Translation: CSAEAGTGDWEQFF.